At least ten counts were recorded for the clone carrying this T cell receptor beta chain. Its target is not known. Using RNA transcripts as the source, TCR beta CDR3 regions were amplified. First-round RT-PCR with HTBI primers amplified the TCR CDR3 region. TCRdb ran MiXCR on the multiplex PCR reads and lists one entry per CDR3 protein. Found here are 200,000 to 250,000 distinct CDR3 sequences, about a sixth of them singletons; the top ten hold around 30%. Germline-derived CDR1 and CDR2 are ENHRY and SYGVKD. The CDR3 length is 17 residues. V lost 2 bases and J lost 0, with 11 bases in between. These data are taken from a study of T cells in Graves' hyperthyroidism and ophthalmopathy. Across the whole study: Peripheral blood was drawn at first diagnosis, prior to all treatment. Overall study results and limits: Most thyroid clonotypes that were expanded above 0.001 also turned up in blood.

Researchers barred patients who had uncontrolled infection, other autoimmune disease, pregnancy or lactation. Around 10 ml fresh peripheral blood yielded the PBMCs. The chain carries TRBV10-3 and TRBJ2-6; D is perhaps TRBD1 (5 bases). The receptor was derived from a woman between 18 and 29 years old with Graves' ophthalmopathy. Sequencing used blood. In DNA form, the CDR3 reads TGTGCCATCAGTGAGGTGACAGATCCCTCTGGGGCCAACGTCCTGACTTTC. It codes for CAISEVTDPSGANVLTF.